These 17 T cell receptor beta chains were sequenced from one sample in a study of T cell responses to AZD1222 COVID-19 vaccine. Some clones are missing from TCRdb's copy, which holds only in-frame ones; the method was immunoSEQ multiplex PCR. This table has roughly 150,000 clones, around nine tenths appearing once. The sequencing used peripheral blood, collected after recovery from COVID-19. The receptors shown here come from an adult who had recovered from COVID-19.

The rearrangement joins TRBV5-4 to TRBJ1-4; D might be TRBD1 (5 bases). The germline CDR1 and CDR2 sequences are SGHNT and YYREEE (reference sequence). The CDR3 covers 15 residues. The V end was cut by 0 bases, the J end by 4 bases, with 10 bases between. CDR3 bases: TGTGCCAGCAGCTTGGGAGGGGCCTTTAATGAAAAACTGTTTTTT. It translates to CASSLGGAFNEKLFF.

V usage is TRBV5-4 and J usage is TRBJ1-2; TRBD1 might be the D (6 bases). Per the germline V gene, CDR1 is SGHNT and CDR2 is YYREEE (reference sequence). This CDR3 region has 14 residues. V was shortened by 1 base and J by 5 bases, with 12 bases between the two germline ends. The CDR3 loop is CASSLLQGSYGYTF. CDR3 sequence (DNA): TGTGCCAGCAGCTTGCTGCAGGGGAGTTATGGCTACACCTTC.

CDR3 DNA: TGTGCCACCAGTGCCCAGGGAGAGACCCAGTACTTC. Protein product: CATSAQGETQYF. J is TRBJ2-5 and V is TRBV24-1; D may be TRBD1 (5 bases). Germline V gene data show CDR1 as KGHDR and CDR2 as SFDVKD. With 5 bases removed from V and 4 bases from J, the gap between germline ends came to 7 bases. This CDR3 spans 12 amino acids.

This chain links TRBV6-5 with TRBJ1-5; TRBD1 might be the D (5 bases). The CDR3 extends over 14 amino acids. Trimming shortened V by 4 bases and J by 1 base, and 8 bases separated the two germline ends. Germline V gene data show CDR1 as MNHEY and CDR2 as SVGAGI. The chain's CDR3 is CASSSGKSNQPQHF. CDR3 coding DNA: TGTGCCAGCAGTTCAGGGAAGAGCAATCAGCCCCAGCATTTT.

The chain joins TRBV7-9 to TRBJ1-1; no definite D call. The germline gives CDR1 SEHNR, CDR2 FQNEAQ (reference sequence). The V end lost 1 base, the J end lost 0 bases, and 9 bases lay between the germline ends. The CDR3 spans 15 residues. The CDR3 spells CASSLVNTLNTEAFF. The CDR3 coding sequence is TGTGCCAGCAGCTTAGTTAACACCTTGAACACTGAAGCTTTCTTT.

The genes are TRBV3-1 (or the pseudogene TRBV3-2) and TRBJ2-3; 10 positions agree with TRBD2. V trimming: 0 bases; J trimming: 4 bases; junction bases outside the gene matches: 7. The CDR3 has 17 amino acids. The germline V gene has CDR1 LGHDT and CDR2 YNNKEL (reference sequence). The CDR3 sequence is CASSQEGGLAGADTQYF. CDR3 nucleotides: TGTGCCAGCAGCCAAGAGGGAGGGCTAGCGGGGGCAGATACGCAGTATTTT.

The CDR3 sequence: CASSPAGPYGYTF. DNA of the CDR3: TGCGCCAGCAGCCCCGCCGGCCCCTATGGCTACACCTTC. This chain links TRBV4-1 with TRBJ1-2; unclear D gene. The germline V gene has CDR1 MGHRA and CDR2 YSYEKL. The CDR3 has 13 residues. With 4 bases removed from V and 4 bases from J, the gap between germline ends came to 10 bases.

The gene calls are TRBV5-1 and TRBJ2-5, with D possibly being TRBD2 (6 bases). The CDR3 consists of 15 residues. CDR1 and CDR2 (germline): SGHRS, YFSETQ. Between the trimmed V and J ends, which lost 1 base and 1 base, there was a span of 11 bases. The CDR3 coding sequence is TGCGCCAGCAGCTTGTATCTGACTAGCCAAGAGACCCAGTACTTC. Its translation: CASSLYLTSQETQYF.

V usage is TRBV18 and J usage is TRBJ2-1; D is unresolved. CDR1 and CDR2 (germline): KGHSH, LQKENI. With 2 bases removed from V and 3 bases from J, the gap between germline ends came to 11 bases. The CDR3 length is 15 residues. In DNA form, the CDR3 reads TGTGCCAGCTCACCAAGGGCCCCTAACTACAATGAGCAGTTCTTC. Its translation is CASSPRAPNYNEQFF.

V is TRBV4-1 and J is TRBJ2-3; 9 positions agree with TRBD2. V was pared by 0 bases and J by 2 bases, with 9 bases of the junction left unmatched. The CDR3 spans 18 residues. Germline V CDR1 and CDR2: MGHRA, YSYEKL. This CDR3 is CASSQENSLAGTTDTQYF. DNA of the CDR3: TGCGCCAGCAGCCAAGAAAATTCCCTAGCGGGGACCACAGATACGCAGTATTTT.

This chain connects TRBV18 to TRBJ1-5; tentative D call: TRBD1 (5 bases). The germline V and J ends were trimmed by 1 base and 1 base, with 8 bases remaining between them. Germline CDR1 KGHSH, CDR2 LQKENI. CDR3 length: 15 residues. CDR3: CASSPLRDSNQPQHF. CDR3 nucleotides: TGTGCCAGCTCACCACTCCGGGACAGCAATCAGCCCCAGCATTTT.

J is TRBJ2-3 and V is TRBV10-3, with D unclear. This CDR3 spans 14 amino acids. CDR1 is ENHRY and CDR2 is SYGVKD in the germline V gene. Trimming stripped 6 bases from V and 2 bases from J, with 12 bases between. The CDR3 region is CAIRSQITTDTQYF. The CDR3 bases are TGTGCCATCAGAAGCCAAATAACCACAGATACGCAGTATTTT.

The rearrangement uses TRBV19 and TRBJ2-7; 11 nucleotides agree with TRBD2. The CDR3 contains 16 residues. J gave up 4 bases and V 5 bases, and 10 bases lay outside the gene matches. Germline CDR1 LNHDA, CDR2 SQIVND (reference sequence). CDR3 sequence (DNA): TGTGCCAGTAGTGCACGGCGGGGACTAGCGGCTTACGAGCAGTACTTC. Amino acids: CASSARRGLAAYEQYF.

The chain links TRBV9 to TRBJ2-7, with TRBD2 matching 7 bases. The CDR3 length is 12 residues. With V trimmed by 3 bases and J by 7 bases, 4 bases remained unmatched. The germline V gene encodes CDR1 SGDLS and CDR2 YYNGEE. The CDR3, as DNA: TGTGCCAGCAGCGCGAGGGAGGGGGAGCAGTACTTC. Protein sequence: CASSAREGEQYF. Based on the CDR3 plus reference TRBV9 and TRBJ2-7, the full variable domain is DSGVTQTPKHLITATGQRVTLRCSPRSGDLSVYWYQQSLDQGLQFLIQYYNGEERAKGNILERFSAQQFPDLHSELNLSSLELGDSALYFCASSAREGEQYFGPGTRLTVT.

The gene calls are TRBV7-8 and TRBJ1-2; D may be TRBD1 (5 bases). The CDR3 consists of 14 residues. Trimming removed 5 bases from V and 2 bases from J, with 12 bases in between. Germline V lookup: CDR1 SGHVS, CDR2 FQNEAQ. CDR3 in DNA: TGTGCCAGCAGCCATTCGGGGGGGAACTATGGCTACACCTTC. Its protein product is CASSHSGGNYGYTF.

V gene TRBV6-2 or TRBV6-3 combines with J gene TRBJ2-5; D is undetermined. The germline V gene has CDR1 MNHEY and CDR2 SVGEGT. The CDR3 is 17 residues long. V lost 0 bases, J lost 4 bases, and 18 bases lay in between. The CDR3 here is CASSYSRIGERLETQYF. The CDR3 nucleotides read TGTGCCAGCAGTTACTCGAGGATTGGTGAGCGACTAGAGACCCAGTACTTC.

V usage is TRBV6-1 and J usage is TRBJ1-2, with a tentative D call TRBD1 (5 bases). Trimming removed 0 bases from V and 3 bases from J, with 11 bases in between. CDR1 MNHNS and CDR2 SASEGT come from the germline V gene. The CDR3 spans 15 residues. CDR3 amino acids: CASSEAPQGYYGYTF. The CDR3 DNA is TGTGCCAGCAGTGAAGCGCCCCAGGGTTACTATGGCTACACCTTC.